One TCR beta chain is described in this entry. Its antigen is unidentified. This sample stems from a study of CD8 T cells in Susac syndrome. Sequencing of TCR beta was performed on blood CD8+ and CD4+ T cells. Purification of the CD8+ and CD4+ T cells relied on negative isolation, and TEMRA cells underwent FACS enrichment. Random hexamers were used to reverse transcribe an amount of roughly 0.5 to 1 ug RNA. TCR beta CDR3 was amplified by immunoSEQ covering 54 Vbeta and 13 Jbeta. Via MiXCR, TCRdb re-called the immunoSEQ multiplex PCR reads, giving one row per CDR3 protein. The sample lists about 160,000 distinct CDR3 sequences, 93% seen once, with about 0.14% in the top ten. This CDR3 region has 14 residues. Germline lookup yields CDR1 SQVTM and CDR2 ANQGSEA. With 3 bases clipped from V and 3 bases from J, the junction kept 5 bases outside the gene matches. Findings and caveats of the study: It was acknowledged by the study that relatively few individuals were included in its TCR sequencing and HLA analysis.

The V and J genes are TRBV29-1 and TRBJ2-3, with 8 bases matching TRBD2. The clonotype originates from a human donor in good health. Source material: CD4+ T cells from PBMCs. CDR3: CSVEDGGGTDTQYF. The CDR3 coding sequence is TGCAGCGTTGAGGATGGCGGGGGGACAGATACGCAGTATTTT.